These T cell receptor beta chains were read from a single sample in a study of blood T cells in healthy people across ages. TCRdb recomputed calls from the 5' RACE reads with MiXCR, one row per CDR3 protein. The table has some 850,000 distinct CDR3 sequences, under 30% seen once. These data were also filed under a second study, of T cells of mothers and their children.

Sequenced sample: blood. The receptors originated from a boy aged 5-17 years in good health. The conserved cysteine and the conserved F or W are not part of the CDR3 here. D genes are given only for firm matches.

j_call d_call v_call cdr3_aa
TRBJ2-1 TRBD2 TRBV3-1 ASSPPAGVEQF
TRBJ1-5 - TRBV2 ASNQGPLRNQPQH
TRBJ1-2 - TRBV6-5 ASSYSQAYGYT
TRBJ2-6 - TRBV10-3 AISETAASGANVLT
TRBJ1-6 - TRBV2 ASSEGGHSITLH
TRBJ2-1 TRBD1 TRBV20-1 SAVPGQGRWDNEQF
TRBJ2-5 - TRBV7-9 ASSPTTLRSGETQY
TRBJ2-5 - TRBV6-1 ASSDPGHRN
- TRBD1 TRBV29-1 SVSGGQGPYEQY
TRBJ1-2 - TRBV6-5 ASSSRPGHIDYGYT
- - TRBV12-3/TRBV12-4 ASSRDFPRNEQF
TRBJ2-7 TRBD1 TRBV12-3/TRBV12-4 ASSAGQGAKSGEQY
TRBJ2-4 - TRBV12-3/TRBV12-4 ASSTPAGDLSKNIQY
TRBJ2-3 TRBD2 TRBV25-1 ASSGRRGLAGVLADTQY
TRBJ2-1 - TRBV29-1 SVEDRREYNEQF
TRBJ2-1 - TRBV6-1 ASSDEGSYNEQF
TRBJ2-7 - TRBV5-1 ASSLAGGTEQY
TRBJ1-1 - TRBV14 ASSQGVRAEAF
- - TRBV11-2 ASSLEVSAAYEQY
TRBJ2-7 TRBD1 TRBV27 ASSSTGTGSREQY
TRBJ2-3 TRBD1 TRBV12-3/TRBV12-4 ASSSRQGISTDTQY
TRBJ1-2 - TRBV6-5 ASRPPGTHYGYT
TRBJ1-2 TRBD1 TRBV6-6 ASSRRDRSYGYT
TRBJ1-1 TRBD1 TRBV7-6 ASSPDRVNTEAF
TRBJ1-1 - TRBV20-1 SARRGGTEAF
TRBJ1-1 - TRBV4-2 ASSPLGLNTEAF
TRBJ1-2 - TRBV7-3 ASSLFTGLAYGYT
TRBJ1-2 - TRBV29-1 SVGETTGRNGYT
TRBJ2-1 - TRBV29-1 SVEGSGTSSYNEQF
TRBJ2-1 - TRBV12-3/TRBV12-4 ASSRPDWSSYDEQF
TRBJ2-1 TRBD2 TRBV10-3 AIRGSSGSNEQF
TRBJ2-1 - TRBV12-3/TRBV12-4 ASSFFHEQF
- - TRBV28 ASSALDFGENEQF
TRBJ2-7 TRBD1 TRBV29-1 SVPGGRRYEQY
TRBJ1-3 - TRBV5-5 ASSLGLTGGNTIY
TRBJ2-2 - TRBV5-1 ASSLVSDGTGELF
TRBJ2-5 - TRBV21-1 ASSKYRRQETQY
TRBJ2-5 TRBD1 TRBV5-1 ASSFDRGPTAETQY
TRBJ1-5 - TRBV6-5 ASSYSGAQGQPQH
TRBJ2-7 - TRBV30 AWSKGQGEQY
- - TRBV7-2 ASSLVYSSYEQY
TRBJ2-1 TRBD2 TRBV19 ASMGTSRVPNYNEQF
TRBJ2-4 - TRBV6-5 ASSYSVWGAAKNIQY
TRBJ2-2 - TRBV6-2/TRBV6-3 ASSRIAGELF
TRBJ1-1 - TRBV4-1 ASSQDSAANTEAF
TRBJ1-4 TRBD1 TRBV6-5 ASRRQGSEEKLF
- - TRBV9 ASSVAWGVYEQY
TRBJ2-3 - TRBV5-1 ASSLGDSPPDTQY
TRBJ2-1 - TRBV7-2 ASSFLRGPNEQF
TRBJ1-2 TRBD1 TRBV19 ASSSPGQGEKDYGYT
TRBJ2-1 TRBD1 TRBV5-1 ASGQGYEQF
TRBJ2-1 - TRBV2 ASIWTGLGNEQF
- TRBD2 TRBV15 ATSRGISGGSDEQY
TRBJ1-2 - TRBV4-1 ASSHVGATNYGYT